These 5 T cell receptor beta chains were sequenced from one sample in a study of shared clonotypes between healthy human individuals. It was CD45RO-negative cells, positively selected for CCR7, that made up naive CD8 cells, with terminally differentiated effector memory CD45RA+ cells excluded. Sequencing used immunoSEQ multiplex PCR; TCRdb keeps in-frame clones, though not all of them. The table lists 450,000 to 700,000 clones, roughly 96% of them singletons, with 0.11% in the top ten. The sequenced sample was naive CD8+ T cells sorted from blood. The receptors originated from a woman in her 30s in good health.

This chain links TRBV14 with TRBJ2-1, with D perhaps being TRBD1 or TRBD2 (6 bases each). The V and J ends lost 0 bases and 12 bases respectively, with 9 bases between them. This CDR3 is 12 amino acids long. Germline V gene lookup returns CDR1 SGHDN and CDR2 FVKESK. The CDR3 nucleotides read TGTGCCAGCAGCCAAGAAGGGGGAGGGCAGTTCTTC. It encodes CASSQEGGGQFF.

The chain has TRBV2 and TRBJ1-3; maybe TRBD1 (5 bases). V lost 5 bases and J 4 bases, leaving 18 bases between the germline ends. The CDR3 runs to 16 residues. The V gene's germline CDR1 is SNHLY and CDR2 FYNNEI. CDR3 residues: CASSWGSGGPGNTIYF. In nucleotides, the CDR3 is TGTGCCAGCAGTTGGGGGTCTGGTGGACCAGGAAACACCATATATTTT.

The chain couples TRBV11-2 to TRBJ2-7; D uncertain. Germline CDR1 reads SGHAT; CDR2 reads FQNNGV. Trimming stripped 4 bases from V and 5 bases from J, with 6 bases between. This CDR3 is built from 11 residues. In DNA, the CDR3 is TGTGCCAGCAGCTATGGCAACGAGCAGTACTTC. This sequence encodes CASSYGNEQYF. Combining the CDR3 with reference TRBV11-2 and TRBJ2-7 gives the whole variable domain EAGVAQSPRYKIIEKRQSVAFWCNPISGHATLYWYQQILGQGPKLLIQFQNNGVVDDSQLPKDRFSAERLKGVDSTLKIQPAKLEDSAVYLCASSYGNEQYFGPGTRLTVT.

The genes are TRBV28 and TRBJ2-3, with D perhaps TRBD2 (6 bases). Germline V gene sequence: CDR1 MDHEN, CDR2 SYDVKM. V shed 2 bases and J shed 3 bases, with 15 bases lying between them. There are 16 residues in the CDR3. For the CDR3, the DNA is TGTGCCAGCAGTTTAATGTCGGCGGGAATGACAGATACGCAGTATTTT. Encoded protein: CASSLMSAGMTDTQYF.

The chain employs TRBV7-9 and TRBJ2-3, with a weak D call TRBD2 (6 bases). Germline assignment: CDR1 SEHNR and CDR2 FQNEAQ (reference sequence). This CDR3 spans 15 amino acids. Trimming left V 5 bases short and J 5 bases short, with 17 bases between. CDR3 region: CASSPGTWEEDTQYF. CDR3 sequence (DNA): TGTGCCAGCAGCCCCGGGACTTGGGAGGAAGATACGCAGTATTTT.